This T cell receptor beta chain came from a study of T cell responses to AZD1222 COVID-19 vaccine. Study-wide points: After two AZD1222 doses, spike-specific TCR breadth and depth rose versus day 0. Within unmutated variant regions lay the reported targets of nearly half of spike-specific TCRs.

Sequencing was performed with immunoSEQ multiplex PCR; in TCRdb, only in-frame clones are kept and a portion is missing. The sample yields roughly 150,000 clones, around 86% seen once. Germline-derived CDR1 and CDR2 are MDHEN and SYDVKM. V was shortened by 1 base and J by 7 bases, with 7 bases between the two germline ends. The CDR3 has 12 residues. Concerning this clone itself: Its antigen is unidentified.

This receptor was identified in an adult who received the AZD1222 COVID-19 vaccine. The source material was peripheral blood, sampled 28 days after the second AZD1222 dose. This sequence joins TRBV28 and TRBJ1-2; the D is unclear. CDR3 DNA: TGTGCCAGCAGTTTATTGAGCGCTGGCTACACCTTC. Translating gives CASSLLSAGYTF.